Below are 11 T cell receptor beta chains sequenced from a single sample in a study of neurological immune-mediated disorders. Regarding time point: longitudinal time-point 3. TCRdb re-analysed the 5' RACE reads in MiXCR, keeping a single row per CDR3 protein. This table holds some 80,000 distinct CDR3 sequences, about 4.3% found once. The sequenced material came from PBMCs. These receptors all stem from a woman aged 60 to 75 with multiple sclerosis.

A note on this clonotype: A much larger clone differs from this one at a single base, so this may be a read error. J is TRBJ2-3 and V is TRBV11-2, with 14 bases fitting TRBD2. The CDR3 contains 16 residues. Germline CDR1 SGHAT, CDR2 FQNNGV. CDR3 amino acids: CPSSQRTSGGWNTQYF. Here the CDR3 DNA reads TGTCCCAGCAGCCAACGGACTAGCGGGGGGTGGAATACGCAGTATTTT.

This clonotype came up many times. The chain uses TRBV6-1 and TRBJ1-1, with a tentative D call TRBD1 (5 bases). This CDR3 comprises 13 residues. V lost 2 bases to trimming and J lost 6 bases, with 10 bases between them. Germline-derived CDR1 and CDR2 are MNHNS and SASEGT. DNA of the CDR3: TGTGCCAGCAGTGAAAGGGGCCTCCCTGAAGCTTTCTTT. Translated, it gives CASSERGLPEAFF.

This clonotype was counted at least ten times. V and J are TRBV27 and TRBJ1-5; D gene uncertain. Germline CDR1 is MNHEY and CDR2 is SMNVEV (reference sequence). This CDR3 has 14 amino acids. Trimming pared 0 bases from V and 4 bases from J, leaving 7 bases between. The CDR3 DNA follows: TGTGCCAGCAGTTTATCACGGGAGAATCAGCCCCAGCATTTT. Translated: CASSLSRENQPQHF.

There are many counts of this clonotype. The CDR3 here is CASSLSLQGPYGYTF. CDR3 in DNA: TGCGCCAGCAGCCTCAGCCTTCAGGGACCCTATGGCTACACCTTC. This sequence joins TRBV4-1 and TRBJ1-2; weak D call: TRBD1 (5 bases). The V end was cut by 4 bases, the J end by 4 bases, with 16 bases between. Germline V gives CDR1 MGHRA, CDR2 YSYEKL. This CDR3 has 15 residues.

This clonotype was counted ten times or more. The chain combines TRBV4-2 with TRBJ2-1, with D possibly matching TRBD2 (7 bases). Trimming removed 0 bases at V and 4 bases at J, with 10 bases between. CDR3 length equals 15 residues. Germline V gene sequence: CDR1 LGHNA, CDR2 YNFKEQ. The CDR3 DNA follows: TGTGCCAGCAGCCAAGAGGAGGGGGGGTACAATGAGCAGTTCTTC. It codes for CASSQEEGGYNEQFF.

This clonotype was counted ten times or more. The chain couples TRBV6-6 to TRBJ1-2; D might be TRBD1 (5 bases). The CDR3 runs 14 residues. V dropped 7 bases and J dropped 0 bases, with 12 bases sitting between them. Germline V gives CDR1 MNHNY, CDR2 SVGAGI (reference sequence). CDR3 in DNA: TGTGCCAGCAATCTCAGGGAGTCTAACTATGGCTACACCTTC. Translating gives CASNLRESNYGYTF.

This clonotype was seen at least ten times. The gene calls are TRBV11-2 and TRBJ2-5; no firm D call. Trimming removed 5 bases at V and 1 base at J, with 20 bases between. Germline V CDR1 and CDR2: SGHAT, FQNNGV. This CDR3 is built from 17 residues. The CDR3 sequence: CASSMGRASTPQETQYF. The CDR3 DNA reads TGTGCCAGCAGCATGGGCCGGGCCTCAACCCCCCAAGAGACCCAGTACTTC.

This clonotype was counted at least ten times. The V call is TRBV20-1, the J call TRBJ1-2; D may be TRBD1 (5 bases). The CDR3 is 14 residues long. Germline lookup yields CDR1 DFQATT and CDR2 SNEGSKA (reference sequence). V was clipped by 1 base and J by 5 bases, with 14 bases between them. CDR3 bases: TGCAGTGCTAGAGGGGGCCTAGAGGGATATGGCTACACCTTC. It translates to CSARGGLEGYGYTF.

This clonotype has at least ten counts. The J gene is TRBJ2-1, the V gene TRBV20-1; no clear D. This CDR3 spans 13 amino acids. Between the trimmed V and J ends, which lost 0 bases and 8 bases, there was a span of 11 bases. The germline gives CDR1 DFQATT, CDR2 SNEGSKA (reference sequence). The CDR3 here is CSARDGVADEQFF. In nucleotides, the CDR3 is TGCAGTGCTAGAGATGGCGTTGCCGATGAGCAGTTCTTC.

This clonotype was detected many times. This chain joins TRBV15 and TRBJ1-6; 7 nucleotides match TRBD1. Germline-derived CDR1 and CDR2 are LNHNV and YYDKDF (reference sequence). This CDR3 region has 15 residues. V shed 0 bases and J 8 bases; nucleotides not matched to a gene: 4. This chain's CDR3 is CATSRDWQGDSPLHF. The CDR3 DNA is TGTGCCACCAGCAGAGATTGGCAGGGGGATTCACCCCTCCACTTT.

This clonotype was detected many times. V usage is TRBV5-8 and J usage is TRBJ1-1; D is ambiguous. The V gene lost 0 bases and the J gene lost 10 bases, with 16 bases spanning the gap. Germline V gene data show CDR1 as SGHTS and CDR2 as YDEGEE. This CDR3 has 14 residues. CDR3 nucleotide sequence: TGTGCCAGCAGCTTGGCCCCCGTCAACATGGCAGCTTTCTTT. Translation gives CASSLAPVNMAAFF.